The 10 T cell receptor beta chains in this list originate from one sample, sequenced in a study of blood T cell repertoires in COVID-19. Clones were read by immunoSEQ multiplex PCR, and TCRdb kept only the in-frame ones, dropping some. Seen here are around 300,000 clones, around 90% observed once, and the top ten hold around 2%. The sequencing sample was made of PBMCs or T cells enriched from blood (not recorded which). The receptors here all came from a woman aged 55 to 70 in a cohort exposed to, infected with or recovered from COVID-19 (not recorded which).

V is TRBV28 and J is TRBJ1-5, with TRBD1 identical over 11 bases. Germline V gene lookup returns CDR1 MDHEN and CDR2 SYDVKM. The J segment lost 5 bases and the V segment lost 8 bases, leaving 5 bases of the junction unmatched. This CDR3 is 14 amino acids long. The CDR3 reads CASRTGGVHQPQHF. In nucleotides, the CDR3 is TGTGCCAGCCGGACAGGGGGCGTCCATCAGCCCCAGCATTTT.

As to this clone: The sample holds other DNA sequences that translate to the same CDR3. The chain has TRBV9 and TRBJ2-1; no clear D. CDR3 size: 14 residues. Trimming stripped 0 bases from V and 4 bases from J, with 8 bases between. The germline V gene encodes CDR1 SGDLS and CDR2 YYNGEE. CDR3 loop: CASSVVPGYNEQFF. The CDR3 bases are TGTGCCAGCAGCGTAGTTCCCGGTTACAATGAGCAGTTCTTC.

This chain uses TRBV4-2 with TRBJ1-2, with 9 bases that match TRBD1. Germline CDR1 reads LGHNA; CDR2 reads YNFKEQ. The CDR3 has 15 residues. V trimming: 4 bases; J trimming: 4 bases; junction bases outside the gene matches: 7. For the CDR3, the DNA is TGTGCCAGCAGCCTGACAGGGGGGCTAGTCTATGGCTACACCTTC. It translates to CASSLTGGLVYGYTF.

Concerning this clone itself: The sample has other DNA sequences that encode this CDR3 too. J is TRBJ1-1 and V is TRBV7-3; D may be TRBD1 (5 bases). The CDR3 totals 14 residues. The V and J ends lost 3 bases and 1 base respectively, with 9 bases between them. CDR1 and CDR2 (germline): SGHTA, FQGTGA. The CDR3 reads CASSLGRGNTEAFF. CDR3 bases: TGTGCCAGCAGCTTGGGTAGGGGGAACACTGAAGCTTTCTTT.

This CDR3 reads CASSQTAFSGNTIYF. Here the CDR3 DNA reads TGCGCCAGCAGCCAGACAGCCTTCTCTGGAAACACCATATATTTT. The chain uses TRBV5-1 and TRBJ1-3; D possibly corresponds to TRBD1 (5 bases). Trimming took off 4 bases at V and 0 bases at J, with 11 bases between the two ends. Germline CDR1 SGHRS, CDR2 YFSETQ. The CDR3 loop spans 15 amino acids. Looking up the rest from reference TRBV5-1 and TRBJ1-3 gives the full variable domain: KAGVTQTPRYLIKTRGQQVTLSCSPISGHRSVSWYQQTPGQGLQFLFEYFSETQRNKGNFPGRFSGRQFSNSRSEMNVSTLELGDSALYLCASSQTAFSGNTIYFGEGSWLTVV.

V usage is TRBV4-2 and J usage is TRBJ2-7, with 11 bases fitting TRBD2. V lost 4 bases to trimming and J lost 0 bases; unmatched junction nucleotides: 2. Germline CDR1 and CDR2: LGHNA and YNFKEQ. CDR3 length: 15 amino acids. The CDR3: CASSPGTSGSYEQYF. CDR3 nucleotides: TGTGCCAGCAGCCCGGGGACTAGCGGCTCCTACGAGCAGTACTTC.

The chain couples TRBV2 to TRBJ1-5; D is possibly TRBD1 (6 bases). The length of the CDR3 is 16 residues. Per the germline V gene, CDR1 is SNHLY and CDR2 is FYNNEI. V was trimmed by 1 base and J by 4 bases, leaving 14 bases between them. DNA for the CDR3: TGTGCCAGCAGTGAAGGGACAGTCCCTGGGAATCAGCCCCAGCATTTT. This codes for CASSEGTVPGNQPQHF.

Here the CDR3 reads CASTVTDTQYF. Here the CDR3 DNA reads TGTGCCAGCACAGTTACAGATACGCAGTATTTT. The chain recombines TRBV2 with TRBJ2-3, with no clear D. CDR3 length: 11 amino acids. Trimming stripped 7 bases from V and 3 bases from J, with 5 bases between. Germline CDR1 and CDR2: SNHLY and FYNNEI. Supplemented by reference TRBV2 and TRBJ2-3, the full variable domain reads EPEVTQTPSHQVTQMGQEVILRCVPISNHLYFYWYRQILGQKVEFLVSFYNNEISEKSEIFDDQFSVERPDGSNFTLKIRSTKLEDSAMYFCASTVTDTQYFGPGTRLTVL.

The rearrangement joins TRBV4-2 to TRBJ2-5, with 8 bases identical to TRBD2. CDR1 and CDR2 (germline): LGHNA, YNFKEQ. The ends lost 2 bases at V and 4 bases at J; junction bases unmatched: 18. The CDR3 sequence is 19 residues long. CDR3 sequence (DNA): TGTGCCAGCAGCCAACCTCTCGGCGGGAGGCGAGCAAATATAGAGACCCAGTACTTC. Translated, it gives CASSQPLGGRRANIETQYF.

V gene TRBV15 combines with J gene TRBJ1-4, with 8 bases lining up with TRBD1. In germline, CDR1 is LNHNV, CDR2 YYDKDF (reference sequence). This CDR3 has 16 residues. V lost 3 bases to trimming and J lost 4 bases; unmatched junction nucleotides: 7. The CDR3 reads CATSSGTDRGNEKLFF. The DNA of the CDR3 is TGTGCCACCAGCAGTGGGACCGACAGGGGTAATGAAAAACTGTTTTTT. The full variable domain, its missing parts supplied by reference TRBV15 and TRBJ1-4, is DAMVIQNPRYQVTQFGKPVTLSCSQTLNHNVMYWYQQKSSQAPKLLFHYYDKDFNNEADTPDNFQSRRPNTSFCFLDIRSPGLGDTAMYLCATSSGTDRGNEKLFFGSGTQLSVL.